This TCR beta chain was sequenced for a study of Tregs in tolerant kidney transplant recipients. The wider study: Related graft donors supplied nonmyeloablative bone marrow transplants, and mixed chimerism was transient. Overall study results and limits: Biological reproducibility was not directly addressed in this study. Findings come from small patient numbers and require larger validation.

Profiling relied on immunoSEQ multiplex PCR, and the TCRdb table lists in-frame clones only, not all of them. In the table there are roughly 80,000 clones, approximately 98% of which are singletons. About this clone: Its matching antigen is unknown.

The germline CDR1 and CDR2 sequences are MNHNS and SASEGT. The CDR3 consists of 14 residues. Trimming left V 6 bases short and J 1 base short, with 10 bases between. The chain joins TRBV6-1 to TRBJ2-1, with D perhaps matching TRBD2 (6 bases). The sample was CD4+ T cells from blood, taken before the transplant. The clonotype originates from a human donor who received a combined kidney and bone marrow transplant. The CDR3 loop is CASRRDLSYNEQFF. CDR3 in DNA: TGTGCCAGCAGGCGGGACCTTTCCTACAATGAGCAGTTCTTC.